Listed below are T cell receptor beta chains from one sample, sequenced in a study of shared clonotypes between healthy human individuals. This table comes from immunoSEQ multiplex PCR, and its TCRdb copy is limited to in-frame clones, with some not included. The profile shows approximately 500,000 clones, around 74% of them singletons. The sequenced sample was PBMCs. These receptors all stem from a woman aged 40-49 years in good health. Some clones in this sample may be carry-over from other donors' samples. Both conserved end residues are part of each CDR3. The D gene is left open where the match is weak. The listing skips clone size in some rows; elsewhere it reads once, few, many or a size class.

cdr3_length: 15
clone_size: -
j_call: TRBJ2-3
v_call: TRBV27
d_call: -
cdr3_aa: CASRQSPGGRDTQYF
cdr3_nt: TGTGCCAGCAGGCAATCGCCAGGAGGTAGAGATACGCAGTATTTT

cdr3_length: 15
clone_size: -
j_call: TRBJ2-7
v_call: TRBV28
d_call: -
cdr3_aa: CASRPWGDPSYEQYF
cdr3_nt: TGTGCCAGCAGGCCCTGGGGGGACCCCTCCTACGAGCAGTACTTC

cdr3_length: 16
clone_size: -
j_call: TRBJ2-7
v_call: TRBV6-1
d_call: TRBD2
cdr3_aa: CASSEEPSGDFYEQYF
cdr3_nt: TGTGCCAGCAGTGAAGAACCTAGCGGGGATTTCTACGAGCAGTACTTC

cdr3_length: 16
clone_size: once
j_call: TRBJ1-1
v_call: TRBV16
d_call: -
cdr3_aa: CASSLFPRVSLTEAFF
cdr3_nt: TGTGCCAGCAGCCTCTTCCCGAGGGTTTCGTTGACTGAAGCTTTCTTT

cdr3_length: 15
clone_size: -
j_call: TRBJ1-1
v_call: TRBV19
d_call: TRBD1
cdr3_aa: CASSIIGQGNTEAFF
cdr3_nt: TGTGCCAGTAGTATAATCGGACAGGGGAACACTGAAGCTTTCTTT

cdr3_length: 17
clone_size: -
j_call: TRBJ2-3
v_call: TRBV5-8
d_call: TRBD2
cdr3_aa: CASSLEASGSFTDTQYF
cdr3_nt: TGTGCCAGCAGCTTGGAGGCTAGCGGGAGTTTTACAGATACGCAGTATTTT

cdr3_length: 15
clone_size: few
j_call: TRBJ2-1
v_call: TRBV29-1
d_call: TRBD1
cdr3_aa: CSAVTGGSWDNEQFF
cdr3_nt: TGCAGCGCCGTGACAGGGGGAAGCTGGGACAATGAGCAGTTCTTC

cdr3_length: 13
clone_size: -
j_call: TRBJ2-7
v_call: TRBV7-2
d_call: -
cdr3_aa: CASSLQRSYEQYF
cdr3_nt: TGTGCCAGCAGCTTACAGCGGAGCTACGAGCAGTACTTC

cdr3_length: 16
clone_size: -
j_call: TRBJ2-1
v_call: TRBV7-9
d_call: TRBD2
cdr3_aa: CASSWWREVSYNEQFF
cdr3_nt: TGTGCCAGCAGCTGGTGGCGGGAGGTCTCCTACAATGAGCAGTTCTTC

cdr3_length: 15
clone_size: -
j_call: TRBJ2-1
v_call: TRBV6-5
d_call: TRBD2
cdr3_aa: CASSVSGRAYNEQFF
cdr3_nt: TGTGCCAGCAGTGTGAGCGGGAGGGCCTACAATGAGCAGTTCTTC

cdr3_length: 13
clone_size: -
j_call: TRBJ2-1
v_call: TRBV5-1
d_call: -
cdr3_aa: CASTQTDYNEQFF
cdr3_nt: TGCGCCAGCACCCAAACCGATTACAATGAGCAGTTCTTC

cdr3_length: 16
clone_size: -
j_call: TRBJ2-7
v_call: TRBV6-1
d_call: TRBD1
cdr3_aa: CASSERMGQGGYEQYF
cdr3_nt: TGTGCCAGCAGTGAACGGATGGGACAGGGGGGCTACGAGCAGTACTTC

cdr3_length: 14
clone_size: once
j_call: TRBJ2-3
v_call: TRBV29-1
d_call: -
cdr3_aa: CSADGAPGSDTQYF
cdr3_nt: TGCAGCGCCGATGGGGCCCCAGGGTCAGATACGCAGTATTTT

cdr3_length: 15
clone_size: few
j_call: TRBJ2-3
v_call: TRBV6-5
d_call: -
cdr3_aa: CASSRPGLSTDTQYF
cdr3_nt: TGTGCCAGCAGTAGGCCGGGACTCAGCACAGATACGCAGTATTTT

cdr3_length: 16
clone_size: few
j_call: TRBJ1-5
v_call: TRBV6-4
d_call: -
cdr3_aa: CASSQRLQGKHQPQHF
cdr3_nt: TGTGCCAGCAGTCAACGTTTACAGGGTAAGCATCAGCCCCAGCATTTT

cdr3_length: 16
clone_size: -
j_call: TRBJ2-1
v_call: TRBV28
d_call: TRBD2
cdr3_aa: CASSLEAGVPYNEQFF
cdr3_nt: TGTGCCAGCAGTTTGGAAGCGGGAGTTCCCTACAATGAGCAGTTCTTC

cdr3_length: 15
clone_size: few
j_call: TRBJ2-2
v_call: TRBV9
d_call: TRBD1
cdr3_aa: CASSRTGVESGELFF
cdr3_nt: TGTGCCAGCAGCAGGACAGGGGTTGAGTCCGGGGAGCTGTTTTTT

cdr3_length: 14
clone_size: few
j_call: TRBJ2-7
v_call: TRBV6-6
d_call: TRBD1
cdr3_aa: CASRSDRGPYEQYF
cdr3_nt: TGTGCCAGCAGATCCGACAGGGGGCCCTACGAGCAGTACTTC

cdr3_length: 18
clone_size: -
j_call: TRBJ1-5
v_call: TRBV19
d_call: TRBD1
cdr3_aa: CASSERTGLWGSNQPQHF
cdr3_nt: TGTGCCAGTAGTGAAAGGACAGGGCTGTGGGGCAGCAATCAGCCCCAGCATTTT

cdr3_length: 15
clone_size: -
j_call: TRBJ2-2
v_call: TRBV28
d_call: TRBD2
cdr3_aa: CASSFLSGTAGELFF
cdr3_nt: TGTGCCAGCAGTTTCCTTAGCGGGACTGCCGGGGAGCTGTTTTTT

cdr3_length: 16
clone_size: -
j_call: TRBJ2-2
v_call: TRBV7-9
d_call: -
cdr3_aa: CASSLGGGPNTGELFF
cdr3_nt: TGTGCCAGCAGCTTAGGGGGAGGCCCGAACACCGGGGAGCTGTTTTTT

cdr3_length: 12
clone_size: few
j_call: TRBJ2-7
v_call: TRBV2
d_call: -
cdr3_aa: CASSESGYEQYF
cdr3_nt: TGTGCCAGCAGTGAATCAGGCTACGAGCAGTACTTC

cdr3_length: 14
clone_size: -
j_call: TRBJ1-6
v_call: TRBV11-2
d_call: -
cdr3_aa: CASSLRGNNSPLHF
cdr3_nt: TGTGCCAGCAGCTTGCGGGGGAATAATTCACCCCTCCACTTT

cdr3_length: 15
clone_size: -
j_call: TRBJ1-2
v_call: TRBV11-2
d_call: TRBD1
cdr3_aa: CASSSGQGSLYGYTF
cdr3_nt: TGTGCCAGCAGTTCGGGACAGGGAAGTCTCTATGGCTACACCTTC

cdr3_length: 17
clone_size: -
j_call: TRBJ2-1
v_call: TRBV11-2
d_call: TRBD2
cdr3_aa: CASSLKGGRAYYNEQFF
cdr3_nt: TGTGCCAGCAGCTTAAAAGGCGGGAGGGCTTACTACAATGAGCAGTTCTTC

cdr3_length: 14
clone_size: -
j_call: TRBJ2-7
v_call: TRBV2
d_call: TRBD2
cdr3_aa: CASSTGGSPYEQYF
cdr3_nt: TGTGCCAGCAGTACGGGCGGGAGTCCTTACGAGCAGTACTTC

cdr3_length: 20
clone_size: -
j_call: TRBJ1-5
v_call: TRBV9
d_call: TRBD1
cdr3_aa: CASSVAGWGGQGNSNQPQHF
cdr3_nt: TGTGCCAGCAGCGTAGCGGGTTGGGGGGGACAGGGAAATAGCAATCAGCCCCAGCATTTT

cdr3_length: 14
clone_size: -
j_call: TRBJ1-2
v_call: TRBV5-5
d_call: -
cdr3_aa: CASSFGGRMRGYTF
cdr3_nt: TGTGCCAGCAGCTTCGGTGGCAGGATGAGAGGCTACACCTTC

cdr3_length: 15
clone_size: -
j_call: TRBJ2-6
v_call: TRBV5-6
d_call: -
cdr3_aa: CASSLMMQGSNVLTF
cdr3_nt: TGTGCCAGCAGCCTGATGATGCAGGGGAGCAACGTCCTGACTTTC

cdr3_length: 19
clone_size: few
j_call: TRBJ2-3
v_call: TRBV18
d_call: -
cdr3_aa: CASSPNMNKLAGSTDTQYF
cdr3_nt: TGTGCCAGCTCACCAAATATGAACAAACTCGCAGGGAGCACAGATACGCAGTATTTT

cdr3_length: 13
clone_size: -
j_call: TRBJ1-1
v_call: TRBV19
d_call: -
cdr3_aa: CASSEQKNTEAFF
cdr3_nt: TGTGCCAGTAGTGAACAGAAGAACACTGAAGCTTTCTTT

cdr3_length: 15
clone_size: -
j_call: TRBJ2-7
v_call: TRBV15
d_call: TRBD1
cdr3_aa: CATSRDRDREYEQYF
cdr3_nt: TGTGCCACCAGCAGAGATCGGGACAGGGAATACGAGCAGTACTTC

cdr3_length: 15
clone_size: few
j_call: TRBJ2-1
v_call: TRBV28
d_call: -
cdr3_aa: CASSPAVLSYNEQFF
cdr3_nt: TGTGCCAGCAGTCCCGCCGTACTCTCCTACAATGAGCAGTTCTTC

cdr3_length: 16
clone_size: few
j_call: TRBJ2-3
v_call: TRBV7-6
d_call: -
cdr3_aa: CASSLGGPDSTDTQYF
cdr3_nt: TGTGCCAGCAGCTTAGGTGGTCCGGACTCAACAGATACGCAGTATTTT

cdr3_length: 14
clone_size: -
j_call: TRBJ2-5
v_call: TRBV5-1
d_call: -
cdr3_aa: CASSEASIGETQYF
cdr3_nt: TGCGCCAGCAGTGAGGCTAGCATTGGAGAGACCCAGTACTTC

cdr3_length: 16
clone_size: -
j_call: TRBJ2-7
v_call: TRBV11-2
d_call: -
cdr3_aa: CASSSGMTGLPYEQYF
cdr3_nt: TGTGCCAGCAGCTCCGGAATGACGGGACTGCCCTACGAGCAGTACTTC

cdr3_length: 14
clone_size: few
j_call: TRBJ1-3
v_call: TRBV5-1
d_call: -
cdr3_aa: CASSLDRTGNTIYF
cdr3_nt: TGCGCCAGCAGCTTAGATCGAACGGGAAACACCATATATTTT

cdr3_length: 15
clone_size: once
j_call: TRBJ2-1
v_call: TRBV11-2
d_call: TRBD2
cdr3_aa: CASSPTGLAGNEQFF
cdr3_nt: TGTGCCAGCAGCCCAACGGGACTAGCGGGTAATGAGCAGTTCTTC

cdr3_length: 15
clone_size: -
j_call: TRBJ1-1
v_call: TRBV5-1
d_call: TRBD1
cdr3_aa: CASSLGSTGDTEAFF
cdr3_nt: TGCGCCAGCAGCTTGGGGTCGACAGGGGACACTGAAGCTTTCTTT

cdr3_length: 14
clone_size: -
j_call: TRBJ2-4
v_call: TRBV18
d_call: TRBD1
cdr3_aa: CASSPGQDVNIQYF
cdr3_nt: TGTGCCAGCTCACCTGGACAGGATGTCAACATTCAGTACTTC

cdr3_length: 12
clone_size: -
j_call: TRBJ2-7
v_call: TRBV5-1
d_call: -
cdr3_aa: CASSLVGYEQYF
cdr3_nt: TGCGCCAGCAGCTTGGTGGGATACGAGCAGTACTTC

cdr3_length: 16
clone_size: -
j_call: TRBJ2-3
v_call: TRBV6-6
d_call: -
cdr3_aa: CASTSLPGRGTDTQYF
cdr3_nt: TGTGCCAGCACCTCCCTCCCCGGGCGTGGCACAGATACGCAGTATTTT

cdr3_length: 16
clone_size: -
j_call: TRBJ2-3
v_call: TRBV7-9
d_call: TRBD2
cdr3_aa: CASSHRTSGSSDTQYF
cdr3_nt: TGTGCCAGCAGCCACAGGACTAGCGGGAGCTCGGATACGCAGTATTTT

cdr3_length: 14
clone_size: -
j_call: TRBJ2-3
v_call: TRBV5-1
d_call: -
cdr3_aa: CASSLVSSTDTQYF
cdr3_nt: TGCGCCAGCAGCTTGGTAAGCAGCACAGATACGCAGTATTTT